One T cell receptor (beta chain) is described in this entry. The clone's antigen remains unknown. Base qualities were left out, and no much larger clone turns up one base away. The data were taken from a study of blood T cell repertoires in COVID-19 (dated by TCRdb to 2020 to 2021). Concerning the study at large: Samples covering the acute and convalescent phases of COVID-19 were provided by collaborators in the United States, Italy and Spain. Samples came from the ongoing ImmuneRACE study (first 160 participants) plus 1,254 subjects from 6 global collaborators. Where available, HLA class I and class II types were taken from metadata supplied by the sample provider and were not determined by assay-based typing. The material from the prospective study consisted of cDNA or gDNA derived from T cells, B-cell-depleted T cells, or PBMCs. The repertoires were released in a freely available public database meant as a resource for research on the immune response to SARS-CoV-2. Sample metadata almost always included a de-identified subject ID, COVID-19 status, age in years and sex. Deeply sampled blood TCRbeta repertoires from subjects exposed to, actively infected with, or recovered from COVID-19 were included in the dataset.

The collaborating institutions used their own protocols to collect whole blood in K2EDTA tubes. Collaborator samples were shipped for TCRbeta analysis as frozen whole blood, isolated PBMCs, or DNA extracted from either sample type. Per the germline V gene (reference sequence), MNHNY is the CDR1 and SVGAGI is the CDR2. V loses 0 bases, J loses 10 bases, and the germline ends lie 10 bases apart. CDR3 length: 14 amino acids, cysteine to phenylalanine. The CDR3 DNA has 42 bases and is translated from base 1. Study-level results and caveats: How much clinical and demographic metadata was included differed by source and by participant, and the metadata was provided uncurated.

TCRbeta CDR3 regions were amplified from genomic DNA by means of the immunoSEQ Assay, a bias-controlled multiplex PCR. In the original analysis: Within the assay, amplification of reference gene primers was used to estimate how many nucleated cells each sample contained. To quantify the absolute abundance of each unique TCRbeta CDR3 rearrangement, sequence reads were collapsed and filtered. Productive Simpson clonality was computed per sample as the square root of Simpson's diversity index over productive rearrangements. TCRdb provides this immuneACCESS table in a form limited to in-frame rearrangements. Some clones are lacking; in checked studies, under half of them reflect an unresolved V gene, and why the rest are absent is not known. The D gene and trimming were derived from the DNA, and the V and J assignments and clone size from that table. This sample lists around 150,000 clones; roughly nine tenths were detected once. The ten largest clones capture around 2.9% of the sample.

This clonotype was sampled from a woman in her fifties or sixties with active COVID-19. The rearrangement joined TRBV6-6 to TRBJ1-6, and the D gene may be TRBD1, 5 bases matching. Sample: peripheral blood. The CDR3 region reads CASSYSFPGSPLHF. Read as DNA, the sequence is TGTGCCAGCAGTTACTCGTTCCCAGGGTCACCCCTCCACTTT.